This T cell receptor (beta chain) was profiled in a study of blood T cells in healthy people across ages. In the study overall: Using template switching, researchers captured about one barcoded beta molecule for each two T cells.

A sample-barcoded 5' primer and a J-beta primer mix were used in a second PCR of roughly 6 to 11 cycles. One entry per CDR3 protein, called by TCRdb with MiXCR from the 5' RACE reads. The data show about 1,600,000 distinct CDR3 sequences, 42% seen once. There are 12 residues in the CDR3. In germline, CDR1 is MDHEN, CDR2 SYDVKM. This clonotype was recorded at least ten times. Its antigen is unknown. Sequence at one end of the junction differs from germline and may be a read error. General study results and limits: PBMCs that were unsorted prevented a conclusive naive versus antigen-experienced comparison. Changes seen in expanded clonotypes were possibly confounded by donor CMV status left unknown. Estimates of diversity drawn from one million T cells were considered underestimates.

This clonotype was sampled from a woman aged 18-35 years in good health. Sequenced material: blood. The chain links TRBV28 to TRBJ2-5; D gene unclear. CDR3 DNA: TGCGCCAGCAGCTTCTCACAAGAGACCCAGTACTTC. As protein: CASSFSQETQYF.